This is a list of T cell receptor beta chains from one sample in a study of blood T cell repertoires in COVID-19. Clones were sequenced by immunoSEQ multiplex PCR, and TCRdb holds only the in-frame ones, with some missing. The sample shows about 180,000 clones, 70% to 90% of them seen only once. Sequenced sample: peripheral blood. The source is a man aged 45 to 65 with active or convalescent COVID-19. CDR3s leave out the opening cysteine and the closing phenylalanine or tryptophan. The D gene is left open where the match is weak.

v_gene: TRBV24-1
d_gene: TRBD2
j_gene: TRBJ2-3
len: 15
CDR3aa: ATSDPTSGGGTDTQY

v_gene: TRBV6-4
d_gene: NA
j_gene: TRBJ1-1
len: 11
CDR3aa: ASSYSMNTEAF

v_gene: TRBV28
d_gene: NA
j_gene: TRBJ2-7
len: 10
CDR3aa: ASTGTYYEQY

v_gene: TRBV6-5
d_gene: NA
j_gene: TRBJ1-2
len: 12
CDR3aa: ASSLSGQNYGYT

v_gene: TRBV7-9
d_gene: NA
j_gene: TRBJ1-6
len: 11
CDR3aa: ASSSPLNSPLH

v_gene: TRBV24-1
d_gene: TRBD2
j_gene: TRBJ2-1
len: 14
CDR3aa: ATSDFKPSGGHEQF

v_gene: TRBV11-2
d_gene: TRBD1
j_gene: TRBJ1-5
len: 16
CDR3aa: ASSLIRDRGLGNQPQH

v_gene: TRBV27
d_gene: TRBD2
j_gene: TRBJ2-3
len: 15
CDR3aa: ASSPRLRGRWSDTQY

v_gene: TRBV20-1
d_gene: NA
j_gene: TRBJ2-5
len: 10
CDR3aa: SASRAQGTQY

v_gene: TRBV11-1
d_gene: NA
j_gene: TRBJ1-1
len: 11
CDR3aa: ASRQGQYTEAF

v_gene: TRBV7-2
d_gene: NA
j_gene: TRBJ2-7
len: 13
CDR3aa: ASSLAGETPYEQY

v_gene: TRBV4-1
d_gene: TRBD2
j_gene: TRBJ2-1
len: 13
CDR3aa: ASSQASGSRNEQF

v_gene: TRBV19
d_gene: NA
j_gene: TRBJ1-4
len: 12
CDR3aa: ASSHGRSNEKLF

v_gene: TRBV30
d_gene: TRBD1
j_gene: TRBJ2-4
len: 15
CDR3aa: AWSPHNDREAKNIQY

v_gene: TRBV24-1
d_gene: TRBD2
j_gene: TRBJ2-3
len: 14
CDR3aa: ATSGEASGYTDTQY

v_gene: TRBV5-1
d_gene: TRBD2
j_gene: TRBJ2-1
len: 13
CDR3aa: ASSSRTSGGTEQF

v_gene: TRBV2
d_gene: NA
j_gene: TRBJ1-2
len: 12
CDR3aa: ASFERQWNYGYT

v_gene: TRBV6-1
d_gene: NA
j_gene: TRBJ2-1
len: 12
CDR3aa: ASSEGTLYNEQF

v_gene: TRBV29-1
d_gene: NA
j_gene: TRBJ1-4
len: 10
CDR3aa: SVEESVEKLF

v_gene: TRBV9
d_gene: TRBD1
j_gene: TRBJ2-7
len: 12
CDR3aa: ASSAGTGSTEQY

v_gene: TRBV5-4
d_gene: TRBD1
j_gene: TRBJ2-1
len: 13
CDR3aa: ASSPRGSHYNEQF

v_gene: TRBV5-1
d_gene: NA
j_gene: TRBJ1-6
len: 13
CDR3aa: ASSLGGRVDSPLH

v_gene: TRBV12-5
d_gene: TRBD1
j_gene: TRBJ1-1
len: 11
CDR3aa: ASGHGTDRSSF

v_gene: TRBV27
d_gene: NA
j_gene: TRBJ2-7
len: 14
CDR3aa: ASSLSVGPPSYEQY

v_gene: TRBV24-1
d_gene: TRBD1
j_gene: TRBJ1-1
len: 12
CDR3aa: ATSDGTANTEAF

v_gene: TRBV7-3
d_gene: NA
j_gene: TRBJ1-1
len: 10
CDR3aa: ASSPGTNEAF

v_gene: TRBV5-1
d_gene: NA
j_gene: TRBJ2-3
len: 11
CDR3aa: ASGGASTDTQY

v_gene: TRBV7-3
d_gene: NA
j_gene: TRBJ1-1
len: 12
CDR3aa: ASSLQGGNTEAF

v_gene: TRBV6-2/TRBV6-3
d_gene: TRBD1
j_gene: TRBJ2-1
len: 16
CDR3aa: ASSYVQGAFIVQNEQF

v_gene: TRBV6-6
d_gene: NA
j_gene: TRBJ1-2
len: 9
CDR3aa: ASANVDGYT

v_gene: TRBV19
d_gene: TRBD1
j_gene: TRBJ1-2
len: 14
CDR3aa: ASSPSQGARAYGYT

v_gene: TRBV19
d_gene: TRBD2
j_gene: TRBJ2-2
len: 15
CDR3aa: ASSHLAGGRGTGELF

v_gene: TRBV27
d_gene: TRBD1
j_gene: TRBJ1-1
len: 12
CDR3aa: AKDRGIRVTEAF

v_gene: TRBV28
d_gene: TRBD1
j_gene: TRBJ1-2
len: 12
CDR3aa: ASSLATGGFGYT

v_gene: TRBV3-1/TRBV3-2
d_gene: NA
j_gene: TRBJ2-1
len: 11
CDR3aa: ASSQGTVNEQF

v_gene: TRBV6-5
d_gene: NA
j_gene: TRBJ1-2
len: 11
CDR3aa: ASKEGHNYGYT